The rows below give T cell receptor beta chains drawn from one sample of a study of T cells in Graves' hyperthyroidism and ophthalmopathy. TCRdb ran MiXCR on the multiplex PCR reads and lists one entry per CDR3 protein. The table lists approximately 620,000 distinct CDR3 sequences, about 15% of them singletons, with 5.8% in the top ten. The sample consisted of blood. All receptors come from a woman aged 25 to 39 with Graves' hyperthyroidism that later progressed to Graves' ophthalmopathy. The CDR3 runs from the conserved cysteine through the conserved F or W. A D gene is named only where the DNA matches it firmly. Clone size appears in some rows only: once, few, many, or a class for an expanded clone.

d_call: TRBD1; clone_size: many; j_call: TRBJ1-2; v_call: TRBV27; cdr3_nt: TGTGCCAGCAGTTTCGGGGGACAGGTCTATGGCTACACCTTC; cdr3_aa: CASSFGGQVYGYTF
d_call: NA; clone_size: many; j_call: TRBJ1-1; v_call: TRBV28; cdr3_nt: TGTGCCAGCAGTTTACCGGCGGGCCACACTGAAGCTTTCTTT; cdr3_aa: CASSLPAGHTEAFF
d_call: NA; clone_size: many; j_call: TRBJ2-7; v_call: TRBV20-1; cdr3_nt: TGCAGTGCCCTTAAGGGGAAAGTGGACGAGCAGTACTTC; cdr3_aa: CSALKGKVDEQYF
d_call: NA; clone_size: NA; j_call: TRBJ2-5; v_call: TRBV5-1; cdr3_nt: TGCGCCAGCAGCGATGGGGGGCAGGGACACACAGAGACCCAGTACTTC; cdr3_aa: CASSDGGQGHTETQYF
d_call: NA; clone_size: many; j_call: TRBJ1-3; v_call: TRBV12-3/TRBV12-4; cdr3_nt: TGTGGGGTCGGCCGACAGAGCTCTGGAAACACCATATATTTT; cdr3_aa: CGVGRQSSGNTIYF
d_call: NA; clone_size: few; j_call: TRBJ1-4; v_call: TRBV5-5; cdr3_nt: TGTGCCAGCAGCTTGACAGGGAGACGGGTGTTTTTT; cdr3_aa: CASSLTGRRVFF
d_call: TRBD1; clone_size: NA; j_call: TRBJ2-3; v_call: TRBV6-1; cdr3_nt: TGTGCCAGCAGTACGGGGGACAGGGAGACCGACACAGATACGCAGTATTTT; cdr3_aa: CASSTGDRETDTDTQYF
d_call: NA; clone_size: many; j_call: TRBJ1-4; v_call: TRBV18; cdr3_nt: TGTGCCAGCTCACGTGCCGGGCCCGGGACTGAAAAACTGTTTTTT; cdr3_aa: CASSRAGPGTEKLFF
d_call: NA; clone_size: many; j_call: TRBJ1-1; v_call: TRBV19; cdr3_nt: TGTGCCAGTTCCTCCACAGCGAACACTGAAGCTTTCTTT; cdr3_aa: CASSSTANTEAFF
d_call: TRBD2; clone_size: NA; j_call: TRBJ2-5; v_call: TRBV11-3; cdr3_nt: TGTGCCAGCAGTCGTTCGACGGGGGGGATCGAGACCCAGTACTTC; cdr3_aa: CASSRSTGGIETQYF
d_call: NA; clone_size: many; j_call: TRBJ2-7; v_call: TRBV12-3/TRBV12-4; cdr3_nt: TGTGCCAGCAGTGCCCAGGGGTCCTCCTACGAGCAGTACTTC; cdr3_aa: CASSAQGSSYEQYF
d_call: TRBD1; clone_size: many; j_call: TRBJ1-1; v_call: TRBV6-1; cdr3_nt: TGTGCCAGCAGTGAAGAGGGGGCGTCAGGGGCGAACACTGAAGCTTTCTTT; cdr3_aa: CASSEEGASGANTEAFF
d_call: NA; clone_size: many; j_call: TRBJ1-1; v_call: TRBV7-6; cdr3_nt: TGTGCCAGCAGCTCAATAAGGGGTGAAGCTTTCTTT; cdr3_aa: CASSSIRGEAFF
d_call: NA; clone_size: many; j_call: TRBJ2-1; v_call: TRBV3-1; cdr3_nt: TGTGCCAGCAGCCAAGCGAGAAGCTCCTACAATGAGCAGTTCTTC; cdr3_aa: CASSQARSSYNEQFF
d_call: NA; clone_size: many; j_call: TRBJ2-3; v_call: TRBV28; cdr3_nt: TGTGCCAGCAGTTCAACTAGGGGTGGAGATACGCAGTATTTT; cdr3_aa: CASSSTRGGDTQYF
d_call: NA; clone_size: NA; j_call: TRBJ1-6; v_call: TRBV25-1; cdr3_nt: TGTGCCAGCAGTGAATATCGGGAGTTTAACTCACCCCTCCACTTT; cdr3_aa: CASSEYREFNSPLHF
d_call: NA; clone_size: many; j_call: TRBJ1-2; v_call: TRBV29-1; cdr3_nt: TGCAGCGCCGAACTTGAGGAAGGGAACTATGGCTACACCTTC; cdr3_aa: CSAELEEGNYGYTF
d_call: TRBD1; clone_size: NA; j_call: TRBJ1-1; v_call: TRBV4-2; cdr3_nt: TGTGCCAGCAGCCCTCTCTGGGACAGGGCGAGCACTGAAGCTTTCTTT; cdr3_aa: CASSPLWDRASTEAFF
d_call: TRBD1; clone_size: NA; j_call: TRBJ1-2; v_call: TRBV24-1; cdr3_nt: TGTGCCACCAGTGATTATCCGGGACAGGGGTATGGCTACACCTTC; cdr3_aa: CATSDYPGQGYGYTF
d_call: NA; clone_size: many; j_call: TRBJ2-2; v_call: TRBV7-8; cdr3_nt: TGTGCCAGCAGCTTAAGTGCGCGGGCGAACACCGGGGAGCTGTTTTTT; cdr3_aa: CASSLSARANTGELFF
d_call: NA; clone_size: many; j_call: TRBJ1-4; v_call: TRBV29-1; cdr3_nt: TGCAGCGTGGCGGGGGGTGCAGAAAAACTGTTTTTT; cdr3_aa: CSVAGGAEKLFF
d_call: NA; clone_size: many; j_call: TRBJ2-3; v_call: TRBV6-1; cdr3_nt: TGTGCCAGCAGTGAATCTCGGGCGTTTGAGGGTACGCAGTATTTT; cdr3_aa: CASSESRAFEGTQYF
d_call: TRBD2; clone_size: many; j_call: TRBJ2-7; v_call: TRBV7-2; cdr3_nt: TGTGCCAGCAGCCTAGCGGGCCCCTACGAGCAGTACTTC; cdr3_aa: CASSLAGPYEQYF
d_call: NA; clone_size: NA; j_call: TRBJ1-1; v_call: TRBV2; cdr3_nt: TGTGCCAGCAGTCCCATTTTGAGCACTGAAGCTTTCTTT; cdr3_aa: CASSPILSTEAFF
d_call: TRBD1; clone_size: NA; j_call: TRBJ2-5; v_call: TRBV24-1; cdr3_nt: TGTGCCACCAGTGGGACCAGGGGGTCCCAAGAGACCCAGTACTTC; cdr3_aa: CATSGTRGSQETQYF
d_call: TRBD1; clone_size: many; j_call: TRBJ1-6; v_call: TRBV2; cdr3_nt: TGTGCCAGCAAATCCAGGGGGGTTTATTCACCCCTCCACTTT; cdr3_aa: CASKSRGVYSPLHF
d_call: NA; clone_size: many; j_call: TRBJ2-7; v_call: TRBV6-2/TRBV6-3; cdr3_nt: TGTGCCAGCAGTTACGAGTCTGTCTACGAGCAGTACTTC; cdr3_aa: CASSYESVYEQYF
d_call: NA; clone_size: many; j_call: TRBJ2-7; v_call: TRBV2; cdr3_nt: TGTGCCAGCAGAGCTTCGGGACATATCCTACGGGAGCAGTACTTC; cdr3_aa: CASRASGHILREQYF
d_call: TRBD1; clone_size: many; j_call: TRBJ1-5; v_call: TRBV19; cdr3_nt: TGTGCCAGTAGTATACAGGGGGAGGCTCCGGGAAAGCCCCAGCATTTT; cdr3_aa: CASSIQGEAPGKPQHF
d_call: TRBD1; clone_size: NA; j_call: TRBJ1-1; v_call: TRBV9; cdr3_nt: TGTGCCAGCAGCGTAGGGGGACAGGGGGCAGCTTTCTTT; cdr3_aa: CASSVGGQGAAFF
d_call: TRBD2; clone_size: many; j_call: TRBJ2-3; v_call: TRBV11-2; cdr3_nt: TGTGCCAGCAGTCCCCCGGGAGGGGGGCCAGATACGCAGTATTTT; cdr3_aa: CASSPPGGGPDTQYF
d_call: TRBD1; clone_size: many; j_call: TRBJ1-2; v_call: TRBV6-1; cdr3_nt: TGTGCCAGCAGTCTCGGCCCGGGACAGGGGGACGGCTACACCTTC; cdr3_aa: CASSLGPGQGDGYTF
d_call: TRBD1; clone_size: NA; j_call: TRBJ2-7; v_call: TRBV6-4; cdr3_nt: TGTGCCAGCAGTCTAGGACAGGGGCCACCCTACGAGCAGTACTTC; cdr3_aa: CASSLGQGPPYEQYF
d_call: NA; clone_size: few; j_call: TRBJ2-7; v_call: TRBV11-2; cdr3_nt: TGTGCCAGCAGCTTAGACCCCCACGAGCAGTACTTC; cdr3_aa: CASSLDPHEQYF
d_call: NA; clone_size: NA; j_call: TRBJ2-2; v_call: TRBV9; cdr3_nt: TGTGCCAGCAGCGTAGGACCTACCGGGGAGCTGTTTTTT; cdr3_aa: CASSVGPTGELFF
d_call: NA; clone_size: many; j_call: TRBJ2-3; v_call: TRBV20-1; cdr3_nt: TGCAGTGCTCTGAAAGGGGGAGATACGCAGTATTTT; cdr3_aa: CSALKGGDTQYF
d_call: NA; clone_size: NA; j_call: TRBJ2-1; v_call: TRBV15; cdr3_nt: TGTGCCACCAGCAGAAATCCGACCTGGAGCTCATGCAATGAGCAGTTCTTC; cdr3_aa: CATSRNPTWSSCNEQFF
d_call: TRBD2; clone_size: many; j_call: TRBJ2-5; v_call: TRBV7-6; cdr3_nt: TGTGCCAGCAGCCCGGGACTAGTATTGCGAGAGACCCAGTACTTC; cdr3_aa: CASSPGLVLRETQYF
d_call: NA; clone_size: NA; j_call: TRBJ2-7; v_call: TRBV7-9; cdr3_nt: TGTGCCAGCAGCCGAACGAGTTGGGGGCTTTTGAAGCAGTACTTC; cdr3_aa: CASSRTSWGLLKQYF
d_call: TRBD1; clone_size: many; j_call: TRBJ1-5; v_call: TRBV29-1; cdr3_nt: TGCAGCGTAGGGACAGGGAGGAGCAATCAGCCCCAGCATTTT; cdr3_aa: CSVGTGRSNQPQHF
d_call: NA; clone_size: many; j_call: TRBJ1-3; v_call: TRBV5-1; cdr3_nt: TGCGCCAGCAGCTGGAACTCCCTGTCTGGAAACACCATATATTTT; cdr3_aa: CASSWNSLSGNTIYF
d_call: NA; clone_size: many; j_call: TRBJ2-3; v_call: TRBV18; cdr3_nt: TGTGCCAGCTCAGAAGGGGCGACAGGAACAGATACGCAGTATTTT; cdr3_aa: CASSEGATGTDTQYF
d_call: NA; clone_size: few; j_call: TRBJ2-5; v_call: TRBV30; cdr3_nt: TGTGCCTGGATCGAGTGGGCGCCGTACCAAGAGACCCAGTACTTC; cdr3_aa: CAWIEWAPYQETQYF
d_call: TRBD2; clone_size: NA; j_call: TRBJ2-1; v_call: TRBV28; cdr3_nt: TGTGCCAGCAGCTCTAGCGGGAGATTGAATGAGCAGTTCTTC; cdr3_aa: CASSSSGRLNEQFF
d_call: NA; clone_size: many; j_call: TRBJ1-5; v_call: TRBV28; cdr3_nt: TGTGCCAGCAGTTTATATTCCCTACAGGGAGGGTCCTGGGGCAATCAGCCCCAGCATTTT; cdr3_aa: CASSLYSLQGGSWGNQPQHF
d_call: NA; clone_size: many; j_call: TRBJ1-1; v_call: TRBV20-1; cdr3_nt: TGCAGTGCCGCGGACAGTCCGAACACTGAAGCTTTCTTT; cdr3_aa: CSAADSPNTEAFF
d_call: NA; clone_size: many; j_call: TRBJ2-3; v_call: TRBV12-3/TRBV12-4; cdr3_nt: TGTGCCAGCAGTTCGACAGCCGGCACAGATACGCAGTATTTT; cdr3_aa: CASSSTAGTDTQYF
d_call: TRBD1; clone_size: many; j_call: TRBJ1-1; v_call: TRBV27; cdr3_nt: TGTGCCAGCAGCCCTACGGGACAGGGGGGTCGGGACACTGAAGCTTTCTTT; cdr3_aa: CASSPTGQGGRDTEAFF
d_call: TRBD2; clone_size: NA; j_call: TRBJ2-7; v_call: TRBV2; cdr3_nt: TGTGCCAGCTTTGTGGAGGACGGCGGGAGTAGGTACGAGCAGTACTTC; cdr3_aa: CASFVEDGGSRYEQYF
d_call: NA; clone_size: NA; j_call: TRBJ2-7; v_call: TRBV15; cdr3_nt: TGTGCCACCTCCGAGCGGAGGTCGATCTACGAGCAGTACTTC; cdr3_aa: CATSERRSIYEQYF
d_call: TRBD2; clone_size: few; j_call: TRBJ2-2; v_call: TRBV3-1; cdr3_nt: TGTGCCAGCAGCCAAGAAGGAGCGGGAGGAACCGGGGAGCTGTTTTTT; cdr3_aa: CASSQEGAGGTGELFF
d_call: TRBD1; clone_size: few; j_call: TRBJ1-1; v_call: TRBV19; cdr3_nt: TGTGCCACAGGGGGATACACTGAAGCTTTCTTT; cdr3_aa: CATGGYTEAFF
d_call: NA; clone_size: NA; j_call: TRBJ2-1; v_call: TRBV20-1; cdr3_nt: TGCAGTGCCCTGACTAGTCGAAGTAATGAGCAGTTCTTC; cdr3_aa: CSALTSRSNEQFF
d_call: NA; clone_size: NA; j_call: TRBJ1-2; v_call: TRBV29-1; cdr3_nt: TGCAGCGTTGGCGCGGGCTATGGCTACACCTTC; cdr3_aa: CSVGAGYGYTF
d_call: TRBD1; clone_size: many; j_call: TRBJ1-1; v_call: TRBV3-1; cdr3_nt: TGTGCCAGCAGCCAAGGACAGGGAATCACTGAAGCTTTCTTT; cdr3_aa: CASSQGQGITEAFF